This T cell receptor (beta chain) was sequenced for a study of T cell repertoires in cytomegalovirus infection. Study-level information: HLA-C-restricted CMV epitopes, recently identified, and well-studied HLA-B-restricted ones were used by the study. Public TCR beta signature analysis indicated the presence of both CMV infection and matching HLA type.

On this clonotype itself: Its target is not known.

TCRdb processed the reads anew with MiXCR; each CDR3 protein has one entry. The sample has approximately 730,000 distinct CDR3 sequences, 33% seen once. CDR1 is SGHNT and CDR2 is YYREEE in the germline V gene (reference sequence). Trimming stripped 0 bases from V and 1 base from J, with 10 bases between. There are 15 residues in the CDR3. Study-level findings and limits: Of the TCR beta families, the public ones yielded a cumulative frequency that identified carriers of CMV plus the relevant HLA. Dominating the ex vivo response were HLA-C-restricted CMV-specific TCR beta clonotypes.

Sequences were derived from cultured PBMCs, sampled from culture after CMV antigen stimulation. The receptor comes from a human donor in good health (CMV status not recorded). Some clones in this sample may be carry-over from other donors' samples. This chain connects TRBV5-4 to TRBJ1-2, with D perhaps matching TRBD1 (6 bases). This CDR3 reads CASSLGSGVNYGYTF. CDR3 bases: TGTGCCAGCAGCTTGGGTTCAGGGGTTAACTATGGCTACACCTTC.